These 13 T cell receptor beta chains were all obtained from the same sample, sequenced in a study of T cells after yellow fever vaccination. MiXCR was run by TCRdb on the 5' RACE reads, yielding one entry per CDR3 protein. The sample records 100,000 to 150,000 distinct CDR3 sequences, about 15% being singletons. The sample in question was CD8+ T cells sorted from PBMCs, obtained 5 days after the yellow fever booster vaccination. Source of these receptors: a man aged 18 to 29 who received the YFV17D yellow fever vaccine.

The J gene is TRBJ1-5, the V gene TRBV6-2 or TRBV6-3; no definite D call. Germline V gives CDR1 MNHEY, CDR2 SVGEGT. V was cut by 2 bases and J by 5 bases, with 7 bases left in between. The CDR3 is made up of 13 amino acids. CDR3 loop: CASSYELDQPQHF. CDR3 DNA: TGTGCCAGCAGTTACGAATTAGATCAGCCCCAGCATTTT.

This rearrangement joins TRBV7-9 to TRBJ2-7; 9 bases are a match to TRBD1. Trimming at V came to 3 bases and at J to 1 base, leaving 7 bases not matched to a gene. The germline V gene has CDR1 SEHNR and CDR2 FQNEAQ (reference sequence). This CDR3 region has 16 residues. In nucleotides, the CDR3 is TGTGCCAGCAGCTTCTCCTCGACAGGGGGATCCTACGAGCAGTACTTC. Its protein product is CASSFSSTGGSYEQYF.

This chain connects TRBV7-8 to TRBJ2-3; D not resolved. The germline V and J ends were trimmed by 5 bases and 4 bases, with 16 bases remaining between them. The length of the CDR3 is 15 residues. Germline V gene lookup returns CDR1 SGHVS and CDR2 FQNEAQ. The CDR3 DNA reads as TGTGCCAGCAGCCCCAGTGCCAGACGGGCAGATACGCAGTATTTT. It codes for CASSPSARRADTQYF. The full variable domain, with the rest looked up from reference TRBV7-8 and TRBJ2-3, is GAGVSQSPRYKVAKRGQDVALRCDPISGHVSLFWYQQALGQGPEFLTYFQNEAQLDKSGLPSDRFFAERPEGSVSTLKIQRTQQEDSAVYLCASSPSARRADTQYFGPGTRLTVL.

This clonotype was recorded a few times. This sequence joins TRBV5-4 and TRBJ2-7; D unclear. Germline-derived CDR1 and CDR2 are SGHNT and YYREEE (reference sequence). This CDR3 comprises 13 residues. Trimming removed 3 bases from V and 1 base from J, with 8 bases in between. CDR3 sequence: CASSWVGSYEQYF. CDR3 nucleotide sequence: TGTGCCAGCAGCTGGGTTGGTTCCTACGAGCAGTACTTC.

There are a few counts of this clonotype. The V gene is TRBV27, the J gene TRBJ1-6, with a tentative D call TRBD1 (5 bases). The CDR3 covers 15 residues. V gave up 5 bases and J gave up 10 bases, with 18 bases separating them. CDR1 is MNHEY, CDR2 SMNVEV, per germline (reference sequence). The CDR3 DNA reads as TGTGCCAGCAGTCCAACCCCAGGGCCCGGATCACCCCTCCACTTT. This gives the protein CASSPTPGPGSPLHF.

CDR3 sequence (DNA): TGTGCCACCAGCAGAGACGGAAGCGGGGGGTACAATGAGCAGTTCTTC. It codes for CATSRDGSGGYNEQFF. The chain carries TRBV15 and TRBJ2-1; TRBD2 aligns across 9 bases. The J segment lost 4 bases and the V segment lost 0 bases, leaving 4 bases of the junction unmatched. The germline gives CDR1 LNHNV, CDR2 YYDKDF (reference sequence). The length of the CDR3 is 16 residues.

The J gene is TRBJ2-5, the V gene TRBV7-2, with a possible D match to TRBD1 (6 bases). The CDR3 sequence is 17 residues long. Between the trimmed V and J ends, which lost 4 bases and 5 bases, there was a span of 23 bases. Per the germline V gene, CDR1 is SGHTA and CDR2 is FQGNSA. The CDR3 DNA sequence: TGTGCCAGCAGCTCGACAGGTCTAGGCGCATTAGGGGAGACCCAGTACTTC. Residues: CASSSTGLGALGETQYF.

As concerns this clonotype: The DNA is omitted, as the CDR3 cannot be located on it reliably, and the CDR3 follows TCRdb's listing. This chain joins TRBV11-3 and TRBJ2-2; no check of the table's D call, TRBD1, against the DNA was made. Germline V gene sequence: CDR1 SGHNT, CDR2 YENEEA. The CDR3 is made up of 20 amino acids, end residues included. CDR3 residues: CASSLAFKFWDRDTPGSCFF.

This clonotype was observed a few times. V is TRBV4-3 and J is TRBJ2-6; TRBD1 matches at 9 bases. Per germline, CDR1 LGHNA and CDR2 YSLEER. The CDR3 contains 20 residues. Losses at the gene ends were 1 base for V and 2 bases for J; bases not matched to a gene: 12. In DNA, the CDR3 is TGCGCCAGCAGCCAAGTCTTCCCGACAGGGGGAATGGCTGGGGCCAACGTCCTGACTTTC. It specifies CASSQVFPTGGMAGANVLTF.

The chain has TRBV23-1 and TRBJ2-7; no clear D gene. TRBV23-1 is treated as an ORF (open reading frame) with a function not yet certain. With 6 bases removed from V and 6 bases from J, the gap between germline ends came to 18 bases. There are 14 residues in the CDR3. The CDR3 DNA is TGCGCCAGCAGCCCCGGGCCTTCTTACTCCGAGCAGTACTTC. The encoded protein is CASSPGPSYSEQYF.

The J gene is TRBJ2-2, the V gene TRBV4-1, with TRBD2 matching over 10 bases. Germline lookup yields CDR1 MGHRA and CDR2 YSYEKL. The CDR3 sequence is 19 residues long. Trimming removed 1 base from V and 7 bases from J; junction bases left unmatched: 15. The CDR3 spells CASSQGTRFSGGFIGELFF. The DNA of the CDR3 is TGCGCCAGCAGCCAAGGAACCCGTTTTAGCGGGGGGTTTATCGGGGAGCTGTTTTTT.

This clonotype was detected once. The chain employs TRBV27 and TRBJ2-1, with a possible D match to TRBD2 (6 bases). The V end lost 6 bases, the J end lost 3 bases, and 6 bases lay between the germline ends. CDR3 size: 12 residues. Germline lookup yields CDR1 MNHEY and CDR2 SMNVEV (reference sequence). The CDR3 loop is CASRGGYNEQFF. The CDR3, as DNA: TGTGCCAGCAGGGGAGGCTACAATGAGCAGTTCTTC.

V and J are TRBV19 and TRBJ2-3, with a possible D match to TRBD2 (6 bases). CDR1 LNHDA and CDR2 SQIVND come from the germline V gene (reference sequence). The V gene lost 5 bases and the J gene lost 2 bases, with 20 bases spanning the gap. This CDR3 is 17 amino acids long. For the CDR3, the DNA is TGTGCCAGTAGTCGTTCGAGGTCGCGGGGACCCACAGATACGCAGTATTTT. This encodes CASSRSRSRGPTDTQYF.